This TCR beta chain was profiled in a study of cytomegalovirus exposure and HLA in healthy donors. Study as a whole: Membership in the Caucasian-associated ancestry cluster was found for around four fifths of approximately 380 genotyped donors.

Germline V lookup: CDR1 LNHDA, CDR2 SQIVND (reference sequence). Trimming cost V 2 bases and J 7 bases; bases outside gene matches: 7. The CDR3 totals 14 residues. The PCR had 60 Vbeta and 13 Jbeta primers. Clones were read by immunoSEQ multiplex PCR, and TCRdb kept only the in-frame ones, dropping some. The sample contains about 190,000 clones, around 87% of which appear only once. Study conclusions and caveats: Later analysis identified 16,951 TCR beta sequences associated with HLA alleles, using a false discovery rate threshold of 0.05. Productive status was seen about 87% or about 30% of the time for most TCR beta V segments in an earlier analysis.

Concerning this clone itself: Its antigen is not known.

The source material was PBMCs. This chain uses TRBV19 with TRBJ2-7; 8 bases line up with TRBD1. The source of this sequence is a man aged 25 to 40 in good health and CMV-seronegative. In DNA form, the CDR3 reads TGTGCCAGTAGTATAAGTCAGGGGGCTCGGGAGCAGTACTTC. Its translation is CASSISQGAREQYF.